This T cell receptor (beta chain) was recorded in a study of shared clonotypes between healthy human individuals. The V gene lost 0 bases and the J gene lost 1 base, with 8 bases spanning the gap. The germline V gene has CDR1 SGDLS and CDR2 YYNGEE. CDR3 size: 15 residues. In the authors' methods: Filtering of immunoSEQ junctional sequences could not match full-length read filtering. Measured with immunoSEQ multiplex PCR; TCRdb has only the in-frame clones, and not every one. That table gives V, J and clone size, and the DNA gave D and trimming. Here the sample spans about 460,000 clones, around 77% being singletons.

The chain recombines TRBV9 with TRBJ1-5; D is uncertain. The sample was PBMCs. The receptor was derived from a woman in her 40s in good health. Some clones in this sample may be carry-over from other donors' samples. CDR3 sequence reads: CASSVDGGSNQPQHF. The CDR3 DNA is TGTGCCAGCAGCGTAGATGGTGGAAGCAATCAGCCCCAGCATTTT.